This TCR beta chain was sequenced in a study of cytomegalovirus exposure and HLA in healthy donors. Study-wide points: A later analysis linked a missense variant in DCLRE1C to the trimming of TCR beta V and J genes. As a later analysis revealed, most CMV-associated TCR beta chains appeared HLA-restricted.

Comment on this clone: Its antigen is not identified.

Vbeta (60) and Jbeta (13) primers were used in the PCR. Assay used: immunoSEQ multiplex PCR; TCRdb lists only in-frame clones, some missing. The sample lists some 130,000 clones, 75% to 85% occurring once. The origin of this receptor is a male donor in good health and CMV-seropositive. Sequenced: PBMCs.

In nucleotides, the CDR3 is TGTGCCAGCAGTGATAGCGGGAGCAGTACCTACGAGCAGTACTTC. Amino acids: CASSDSGSSTYEQYF. The chain carries TRBV28 and TRBJ2-7, with 9 bases matching TRBD2. J gave up 2 bases and V 5 bases, and 7 bases lay outside the gene matches. The germline gives CDR1 MDHEN, CDR2 SYDVKM. The CDR3 length is 15 residues. Combining the CDR3 with reference TRBV28 and TRBJ2-7 gives the whole variable domain DVKVTQSSRYLVKRTGEKVFLECVQDMDHENMFWYRQDPGLGLRLIYFSYDVKMKEKGDIPEGYSVSREKKERFSLILESASTNQTSMYLCASSDSGSSTYEQYFGPGTRLTVT.